This TCR beta chain was captured in a study of circulating and synovial CD4+ cells in juvenile arthritis. General study points: Bulk blood CD4 repertoires were more diverse than these.

Donors were patients with active juvenile idiopathic arthritis. The data were produced by immunoSEQ multiplex PCR, yet TCRdb's version contains in-frame clones alone and is incomplete. The data hold tens of thousands of clones, with roughly 94% observed a single time. In the case of this clone: Its target is unknown.

The source material was CD4+ T cells from blood. This receptor was taken from a human donor with juvenile idiopathic arthritis.

The CDR3 loop is CASSLGTARGKYSNQPQHF. In DNA, the CDR3 is TGTGCCAGCAGCTTAGGGACGGCTAGGGGAAAATATAGCAATCAGCCCCAGCATTTT. This chain links TRBV7-2 with TRBJ1-5; D is possibly TRBD1 (5 bases). Germline CDR1 and CDR2: SGHTA and FQGNSA. This CDR3 region has 19 residues. The V and J ends lost 1 base and 0 bases respectively, with 19 bases between them.